The clone carrying this TCR beta chain was detected a few times. Its antigen is unknown. In germline, CDR1 is DFQATT, CDR2 SNEGSKA (reference sequence). Germline trimming cut 1 base from V and 1 base from J; bases unmatched to any gene: 12. The CDR3 has 18 amino acids. This sample is part of a study of CD8 T cells in ankylosing spondylitis. Library preparation for TCR beta used quantitative 5'-RACE with molecular barcodes. Via MiXCR, TCRdb re-called the 5' RACE reads, giving one row per CDR3 protein. The sample consists of around 390,000 distinct CDR3 sequences, about 20% of them appearing once. Study-wide results and limits: In reactive arthritis synovial fluid and blood, some motif variants had been reported before. Researchers reportedly found disease-linked clones significantly enriched in matched ankylosing spondylitis synovial fluid. Clones linked to the disease showed a CD8+ phenotype. They occurred at relatively low frequencies in peripheral blood. For ankylosing spondylitis blood, a TCR beta motif of seven to nine highly homologous variants appeared characteristic.

The clonotype originates from a male donor with ankylosing spondylitis. Sequencing input: blood, either unsorted or a sorted T cell fraction (not recorded which). The chain is built from TRBV20-1 and TRBJ2-7; 11 nucleotides match TRBD2. Here the CDR3 reads CSARGPLAGAIGSYEQYF. DNA of the CDR3: TGCAGTGCTAGAGGCCCACTAGCGGGAGCAATAGGGTCCTACGAGCAGTACTTC.